This T cell receptor (beta chain) was profiled in a study of shared clonotypes between healthy human individuals. Study information: Donors consisted of a couple of women and a few men between 18 and 49.

V lost 5 bases and J 0 bases, leaving 13 bases between the germline ends. This CDR3 has 16 residues. Germline values: CDR1 LGHNA, CDR2 YNFKEQ. Nashville, Tennessee was home to all donors, who were Caucasian adults. Unsorted PBMCs provided DNA that was sequenced on ten immunoSEQ deep assay plates. In the authors' workflow: Without quality scores, immunoSEQ junctional reads could not be filtered like full-length reads. Assay used: immunoSEQ multiplex PCR; TCRdb lists only in-frame clones, some missing. V and J calls and clone size are as listed in that table; D and trimming were resolved from the DNA. Of 450,000 to 500,000 clones listed, about 82% are singletons.

The rearrangement uses TRBV4-2 and TRBJ1-4, with D hard to call. This receptor was taken from a woman aged 40 to 55 in good health. Some clones in this sample may be carry-over from other donors' samples. Sequencing used PBMCs. The CDR3: CASSLSVSATNEKLFF. Written as DNA, the CDR3 is TGTGCCAGCAGCTTGTCTGTCTCCGCAACTAATGAAAAACTGTTTTTT.